This is a list of T cell receptor beta chains from one sample in a study of CD8+ T cells in alopecia areata. TCRdb's copy holds only in-frame clones and misses some; the assay was immunoSEQ multiplex PCR. Among about 100,000 clones, about 60% were seen once, and the ten largest hold around 15%. This specimen consisted of CD8+ T cells sorted from blood, obtained between weeks 55 and 65, from a patient treated with tofacitinib. These receptor sequences come from a human donor with alopecia areata. Both conserved end residues are part of each CDR3. The D gene is left open where the match is weak. The size field is filled for only some rows; it gives once, few, many or a size class.

clone_size: once; cdr3_length: 12; v_call: TRBV7-2; d_call: .; j_call: TRBJ2-3; cdr3_nt: TGTGCCAGCAGCTTCTCCACAGATACGCAGTATTTT; cdr3_aa: CASSFSTDTQYF
clone_size: .; cdr3_length: 17; v_call: TRBV27; d_call: .; j_call: TRBJ2-1; cdr3_nt: TGTGCCAGCAGTTCGGGACTTCCCGGTTCGTCCTACAATGAGCAGTTCTTC; cdr3_aa: CASSSGLPGSSYNEQFF
clone_size: .; cdr3_length: 11; v_call: TRBV25-1; d_call: .; j_call: TRBJ2-7; cdr3_nt: TGTGCCAGCAGTGACGGAGGGACCATGCACTTC; cdr3_aa: CASSDGGTMHF
clone_size: .; cdr3_length: 15; v_call: TRBV9; d_call: .; j_call: TRBJ2-3; cdr3_nt: TGTGCCAGCAGCGTAGGCGGCGGGGACACAGATACGCAGTATTTT; cdr3_aa: CASSVGGGDTDTQYF
clone_size: .; cdr3_length: 15; v_call: TRBV27; d_call: .; j_call: TRBJ1-1; cdr3_nt: TGTGCCAGCACCCCCTATTCTCTCGGTGGCACTGAAGCTTTCTTT; cdr3_aa: CASTPYSLGGTEAFF
clone_size: .; cdr3_length: 14; v_call: TRBV5-1; d_call: TRBD1; j_call: TRBJ1-5; cdr3_nt: TGCGCCAGCAGCTGGCAGGGGGGTAATCAGCCCCAGCATTTT; cdr3_aa: CASSWQGGNQPQHF
clone_size: .; cdr3_length: 14; v_call: TRBV15; d_call: TRBD1; j_call: TRBJ1-6; cdr3_nt: TGTGCCACCAGCAGCACAGGGGGGAATTCACCCCTCCACTTT; cdr3_aa: CATSSTGGNSPLHF
clone_size: .; cdr3_length: 15; v_call: TRBV30; d_call: .; j_call: TRBJ2-1; cdr3_nt: TGTGCCTGGAGTGACCCGGCGCAGTCCTACAATGAGCAGTTCTTC; cdr3_aa: CAWSDPAQSYNEQFF
clone_size: .; cdr3_length: 14; v_call: TRBV6-5; d_call: .; j_call: TRBJ1-3; cdr3_nt: TGTGCCAGCAGTTACGACCTCTCTGGAAACACCATATATTTT; cdr3_aa: CASSYDLSGNTIYF
clone_size: few; cdr3_length: 14; v_call: TRBV15; d_call: .; j_call: TRBJ2-7; cdr3_nt: TGTGCCACCAGCCCACGAACAGGACTCTACGAGCAGTACTTC; cdr3_aa: CATSPRTGLYEQYF
clone_size: few; cdr3_length: 14; v_call: TRBV29-1; d_call: .; j_call: TRBJ2-7; cdr3_nt: TGCAGCGTTGAAGAGTCGACTAGCTCCTACGAGCAGTACTTC; cdr3_aa: CSVEESTSSYEQYF
clone_size: .; cdr3_length: 12; v_call: TRBV2; d_call: .; j_call: TRBJ2-1; cdr3_nt: TGTGCCAGCAGTGAAATGCTCGATGAGCAGTTCTTC; cdr3_aa: CASSEMLDEQFF
clone_size: .; cdr3_length: 13; v_call: TRBV5-6; d_call: .; j_call: TRBJ1-1; cdr3_nt: TGTGCCAGCAGCTACGGACAGAACACTGAAGCTTTCTTT; cdr3_aa: CASSYGQNTEAFF
clone_size: .; cdr3_length: 15; v_call: TRBV6-1; d_call: TRBD2; j_call: TRBJ2-5; cdr3_nt: TGTGCCACCACGGAAGAAGCGGGAAGACAAGAGACCCAGTACTTC; cdr3_aa: CATTEEAGRQETQYF
clone_size: few; cdr3_length: 11; v_call: TRBV5-6; d_call: .; j_call: TRBJ1-1; cdr3_nt: TGTGCCAGCAACGGGGGGACTGAAGCTTTCTTT; cdr3_aa: CASNGGTEAFF
clone_size: .; cdr3_length: 14; v_call: TRBV19; d_call: .; j_call: TRBJ2-4; cdr3_nt: TGTGCCAGTAGTTGGGGACAAACCAAAAACATTCAGTACTTC; cdr3_aa: CASSWGQTKNIQYF
clone_size: few; cdr3_length: 11; v_call: TRBV6-5; d_call: .; j_call: TRBJ2-7; cdr3_nt: TGTGCCAGCAGTTTGGGGAACGAGCAGTACTTC; cdr3_aa: CASSLGNEQYF
clone_size: .; cdr3_length: 16; v_call: TRBV15; d_call: TRBD1; j_call: TRBJ1-3; cdr3_nt: TGTGCCACCAGCTATCCAACAGGGGAATCCGGAAACACCATATATTTT; cdr3_aa: CATSYPTGESGNTIYF
clone_size: few; cdr3_length: 15; v_call: TRBV4-1; d_call: .; j_call: TRBJ1-1; cdr3_nt: TGCGCCAGCAGCCACGGTAAATGGGGGAACACTGAAGCTTTCTTT; cdr3_aa: CASSHGKWGNTEAFF
clone_size: few; cdr3_length: 13; v_call: TRBV7-9; d_call: .; j_call: TRBJ1-1; cdr3_nt: TGTGCCAGCAGCTTAGTTCCGGGGACTGAAGCTTTCTTT; cdr3_aa: CASSLVPGTEAFF
clone_size: .; cdr3_length: 14; v_call: TRBV10-2; d_call: TRBD1; j_call: TRBJ1-1; cdr3_nt: TGCGCCAGCAGTGAGTGGACAGGGGGCACTGAAGCTTTCTTT; cdr3_aa: CASSEWTGGTEAFF
clone_size: .; cdr3_length: 12; v_call: TRBV7-9; d_call: .; j_call: TRBJ2-7; cdr3_nt: TGTGCCAGCAGCTTAGGACCCATGGAGCAGTACTTC; cdr3_aa: CASSLGPMEQYF
clone_size: .; cdr3_length: 15; v_call: TRBV15; d_call: .; j_call: TRBJ2-2; cdr3_nt: TGTGCCACCAGCCCTCGCTCTCGGGGATCCGGGGAGCTGTTTTTT; cdr3_aa: CATSPRSRGSGELFF
clone_size: .; cdr3_length: 14; v_call: TRBV5-1; d_call: .; j_call: TRBJ2-4; cdr3_nt: TGCGCCAGCAGCTGGGAATCCACCAAAAACATTCAGTACTTC; cdr3_aa: CASSWESTKNIQYF
clone_size: few; cdr3_length: 14; v_call: TRBV13; d_call: .; j_call: TRBJ2-1; cdr3_nt: TGTGCCAGCAGCTTAAGCGGACTAACCAATGAGCAGTTCTTC; cdr3_aa: CASSLSGLTNEQFF
clone_size: once; cdr3_length: 13; v_call: TRBV2; d_call: .; j_call: TRBJ1-1; cdr3_nt: TGTGCCAGCAGTGAACGGGACCCCACTGAAGCTTTCTTT; cdr3_aa: CASSERDPTEAFF
clone_size: .; cdr3_length: 14; v_call: TRBV4-1; d_call: .; j_call: TRBJ1-1; cdr3_nt: TGCGCCAGCTGCCCAAAGGAGACGGGCACTGAAGCTTTCTTT; cdr3_aa: CASCPKETGTEAFF
clone_size: .; cdr3_length: 16; v_call: TRBV7-8; d_call: TRBD2; j_call: TRBJ2-5; cdr3_nt: TGTGCCAGCAGCTTCTTAGCGGGGCTGATCTCAGAGACCCAGTACTTC; cdr3_aa: CASSFLAGLISETQYF
clone_size: once; cdr3_length: 14; v_call: TRBV9; d_call: .; j_call: TRBJ1-2; cdr3_nt: TGTGCCAGCAGCGTAGGTGGGACTAACTATGGCTACACCTTC; cdr3_aa: CASSVGGTNYGYTF
clone_size: .; cdr3_length: 16; v_call: TRBV4-1; d_call: .; j_call: TRBJ2-3; cdr3_nt: TGCGCCAGCAGCCAAGATCGACAGGCTAGCACAGATACGCAGTATTTT; cdr3_aa: CASSQDRQASTDTQYF
clone_size: .; cdr3_length: 14; v_call: TRBV5-6; d_call: .; j_call: TRBJ1-5; cdr3_nt: TGTGCCAGCAGCTTGGCGACCACGACACAGCCCCAGCATTTT; cdr3_aa: CASSLATTTQPQHF
clone_size: few; cdr3_length: 13; v_call: TRBV29-1; d_call: TRBD1; j_call: TRBJ2-3; cdr3_nt: TGCAGCGCCCCTCCGGACAGGGGAGATACGCAGTATTTT; cdr3_aa: CSAPPDRGDTQYF
clone_size: .; cdr3_length: 13; v_call: TRBV25-1; d_call: .; j_call: TRBJ2-5; cdr3_nt: TGTGCCAGCAGTGTGGGCGGTGGAGAGACCCAGTACTTC; cdr3_aa: CASSVGGGETQYF
clone_size: .; cdr3_length: 16; v_call: TRBV27; d_call: .; j_call: TRBJ2-2; cdr3_nt: TGTGCCAGCAGTCCCTCTCCGGGGGCGCTTATCGGGGAGCTGTTTTTT; cdr3_aa: CASSPSPGALIGELFF
clone_size: few; cdr3_length: 19; v_call: TRBV19; d_call: TRBD2; j_call: TRBJ2-1; cdr3_nt: TGTGCCAGTAGTATAGTAAGTCTAGCGGGCGGTCGGGAGTACAATGAGCAGTTCTTC; cdr3_aa: CASSIVSLAGGREYNEQFF
clone_size: .; cdr3_length: 16; v_call: TRBV4-1; d_call: .; j_call: TRBJ1-6; cdr3_nt: TGCGCCAGCAGGCCAGAAAGGAGCTCCTATAATTCACCCCTCCACTTT; cdr3_aa: CASRPERSSYNSPLHF
clone_size: few; cdr3_length: 14; v_call: TRBV6-4; d_call: .; j_call: TRBJ2-2; cdr3_nt: TGTGCCAGCAGTGACTCTACTTTCACCGGGGAGCTGTTTTTT; cdr3_aa: CASSDSTFTGELFF
clone_size: .; cdr3_length: 14; v_call: TRBV6-6; d_call: .; j_call: TRBJ2-2; cdr3_nt: TGTGCCAGCAGTCCCTTCGATACGGCCGGGGAGCTGTTTTTT; cdr3_aa: CASSPFDTAGELFF
clone_size: .; cdr3_length: 13; v_call: TRBV7-9; d_call: .; j_call: TRBJ2-1; cdr3_nt: TGTGCCAGCAGCTTAGCTAAGGGAACTGAGCAGTTCTTC; cdr3_aa: CASSLAKGTEQFF
clone_size: .; cdr3_length: 12; v_call: TRBV23-1; d_call: .; j_call: TRBJ1-6; cdr3_nt: TGCGCCAGCAGTCAAGAATATTCACCCCTCCACTTT; cdr3_aa: CASSQEYSPLHF